The rows below give T cell receptor beta chains drawn from one sample of a study of graft-versus-host responses after intestinal transplantation. The protocol was immunoSEQ multiplex PCR, while the TCRdb copy is restricted to in-frame clones and leaves out a portion. Counted here are about 90,000 clones, about four fifths occurring once; the ten biggest clones make up 0.83%. The antigens for these receptors are not known. Sequencing used unstimulated CD4+ T cells sorted from spleen or lymph node cells, obtained before intestinal transplant. Receptors were obtained from a human donor who received an intestinal transplant. CDR3s include the opening cysteine and the closing phenylalanine or tryptophan. Each record gives: V gene, J gene, clone size, CDR3 protein. The size entry is marked missing in some rows and otherwise reads once, few, many or a size class.

>TRBV7-9|TRBJ1-3|NA
CASSPGTATGNTIYF
>TRBV4-1|TRBJ2-1|NA
CASSQSRLAGYNEQFF
>TRBV28|TRBJ2-6|NA
CASSSPSMRSGGANVLTF
>TRBV5-1|TRBJ2-6|NA
CASSFEGAAGANVLTF
>TRBV6-6|TRBJ2-1|NA
CASSYPGAYNEQFF
>TRBV6-5|TRBJ1-5|NA
CASRRGQALWPQHF
>TRBV2|TRBJ2-5|few
CASSERAGGETQYF
>TRBV20-1|TRBJ2-5|NA
CSASQETQYF
>TRBV28|TRBJ2-7|NA
CASSTGQTYEQYF
>TRBV18|TRBJ2-2|NA
CASSPTSQGTGRTGELFF
>TRBV19|TRBJ2-7|NA
CASSISLAGAHEQYF
>TRBV14|TRBJ1-1|NA
CASSQAGTGVETEAFF
>TRBV5-1|TRBJ1-4|NA
CASSGTVQGADEKLFF
>TRBV11-3|TRBJ2-3|NA
CASSPSGGKTDTQYF
>TRBV5-1|TRBJ2-7|NA
CASSFGGFYEQYF
>TRBV28|TRBJ2-7|NA
CASSLIVPGKNYEQYF